A selection of T cell receptor beta chains follows, all from one sample in a study of cytomegalovirus exposure and HLA in healthy donors. The assay was immunoSEQ multiplex PCR, and TCRdb's table has in-frame clones only and misses some. The sample consists of under 300,000 clones, just over 85% of them appearing once. The sequenced material came from PBMCs. These receptors originate from a woman aged 18 to 35 in good health and CMV-seronegative. Both conserved end residues are part of each CDR3. The D gene is left open where the match is weak. Clone size appears in some rows only: once, few, many, or a class for an expanded clone.

v_gene	d_gene	j_gene	abundance	CDR3nt	CDR3aa
TRBV10-3	.	TRBJ2-2	.	TGTGCCATCAAACAGCAGGGCGGGGACACCGGGGAGCTGTTTTTT	CAIKQQGGDTGELFF
TRBV28	.	TRBJ2-3	.	TGTGCCAGCAGTTTAGAAGTTCGAGGTACGCAGTATTTT	CASSLEVRGTQYF
TRBV6-4	.	TRBJ2-3	.	TGTGCCAGCAGAGCTAGCACAGATACGCAGTATTTT	CASRASTDTQYF
TRBV5-1	.	TRBJ2-1	.	TGCGCCAGCAGCTTCGAGACAGAGGCCTACAATGAGCAGTTCTTC	CASSFETEAYNEQFF
TRBV6-1	TRBD2	TRBJ2-5	.	TGTGCCAGCAGTGGGACTAGCGGGGGGGCCCAGTACTTC	CASSGTSGGAQYF
TRBV18	.	TRBJ1-6	few	TGTGCCAGCTCACCACCCCCCTGGGAGTTAAGCTCCTATAATTCACCCCTCCACTTT	CASSPPPWELSSYNSPLHF
TRBV12-1	.	TRBJ2-2	.	TGTGCCAGCAGCTTACAGGGAAGGAGAAAAGGCGGGGAGCTGTTTTTT	CASSLQGRRKGGELFF
TRBV7-2	.	TRBJ1-5	few	TGTGCCAGCAGCTTACTGGGAGGCAATCAGCCCCAGCATTTT	CASSLLGGNQPQHF
TRBV11-2	.	TRBJ2-1	few	TGTGCCAGCAGCCTCCAGATGGGGGCGGGTTACAATGAGCAGTTCTTC	CASSLQMGAGYNEQFF
TRBV19	TRBD2	TRBJ2-7	.	TGTGCCAGTAGTTCCGACGGGACTAGCGGATACGAGCAGTACTTC	CASSSDGTSGYEQYF
TRBV6-5	.	TRBJ1-2	.	TGTGCCAGCAGTTACTCGGAGGGGAATGATGGCTACACCTTC	CASSYSEGNDGYTF
TRBV6-5	.	TRBJ2-5	once	TGTGCCAGCAGGCGGACGGGGGAGTGGGAGACCCAGTACTTC	CASRRTGEWETQYF
TRBV5-1	.	TRBJ2-3	.	TGCGCCAGCAGCTTGGGGGGCGGTCCCGAGATTGGAGATACGCAGTATTTT	CASSLGGGPEIGDTQYF
TRBV11-2	.	TRBJ2-7	.	TGTGCCAGCAGCTTCGGACAATGGGGCAGATCCTACGAGCAGTACTTC	CASSFGQWGRSYEQYF
TRBV12-5	TRBD1	TRBJ1-1	.	TGTGCTAGTGGTTTGCCCCGTCAGGGGGCCACTGAAGCTTTCTTT	CASGLPRQGATEAFF
TRBV14	.	TRBJ1-3	.	TGTGCCAGCAGCCAAGCCCCCGGTCGAAACACCATATATTTT	CASSQAPGRNTIYF
TRBV5-1	TRBD1	TRBJ1-1	.	TGCGCCAGCAGCTACCGGGACAGGATGAACACTGAAGCTTTCTTT	CASSYRDRMNTEAFF
TRBV4-1	TRBD1	TRBJ1-1	once	TGCGCCAGCAGCCAAGATCGACAGGGGGGCCCTTTGAACACTGAAGCTTTCTTT	CASSQDRQGGPLNTEAFF
TRBV28	.	TRBJ1-5	.	TGTGCCAGCAGTTTATTCGTGTCAGGGAATCAGCCCCAGCATTTT	CASSLFVSGNQPQHF
TRBV14	.	TRBJ2-1	few	TGTGCCAGCAGCCAAGATATCCGCCTCGGGCAGTTCTTC	CASSQDIRLGQFF
TRBV27	TRBD1	TRBJ1-1	.	TGTGCCAGCAGTCTGCGTGGGGACAGGGTATCGGGAACTGAAGCTTTCTTT	CASSLRGDRVSGTEAFF
TRBV7-9	TRBD1	TRBJ2-7	.	TGTGCCAGCAGCTTAGCGGGGACAGGGTACGAGCAGTACTTC	CASSLAGTGYEQYF
TRBV10-3	.	TRBJ1-2	.	TGTGCCATCAGCCGGGACACCGGGAACTATGGCTACACCTTC	CAISRDTGNYGYTF
TRBV4-1	TRBD2	TRBJ2-1	.	TGCGCCAGCAGCCCTCTAGAGACTAGCGGGAGGACATTCTCCTACAATGAGCAGTTCTTC	CASSPLETSGRTFSYNEQFF
TRBV6-1	TRBD2	TRBJ2-7	once	TGTGCCAGCAGTGAAATGGGGACTAGCGGCTCCTACGAGCAGTACTTC	CASSEMGTSGSYEQYF
TRBV7-2	TRBD2	TRBJ2-3	.	TGTGCCAGCAGCCGCGGGGGTGTCACAGATACGCAGTATTTT	CASSRGGVTDTQYF
TRBV6-1	.	TRBJ1-2	once	TGTGCCAGCAGACCTCCGACACTCTATGGCTACACCTTC	CASRPPTLYGYTF
TRBV5-1	.	TRBJ2-1	.	TGCGCCAGCAGCTTGGGGGACAACTCCTACAATGAGCAGTTCTTC	CASSLGDNSYNEQFF
TRBV29-1	.	TRBJ2-7	.	TGCAGCGTTGGCTACCTAACCGGCGGGCGAGGTTACGAGCAGTACTTC	CSVGYLTGGRGYEQYF
TRBV5-1	TRBD1	TRBJ2-7	.	TGCGCCAGCAGCTTGGGACAGGGGGGTATCGAGCAGTACTTC	CASSLGQGGIEQYF
TRBV18	.	TRBJ1-5	.	TGTGCCAGCTCCATGGGCCGGTCCAATCAGCCCCAGCATTTT	CASSMGRSNQPQHF
TRBV30	TRBD2	TRBJ2-1	.	TGTGCCTGGAGTGAAGCGGGAGGGTACAATGAGCAGTTCTTC	CAWSEAGGYNEQFF
TRBV28	.	TRBJ1-5	.	TGTGCCAGCAGTTCCGAGGATCAGGGGTACGGGCCCCAGCATTTT	CASSSEDQGYGPQHF
TRBV18	TRBD1	TRBJ2-7	once	TGTGCCAGCTCACCCCGGAGGGACAGGGAGAGGGAGCAGTACTTC	CASSPRRDREREQYF
TRBV7-9	.	TRBJ1-5	.	TGTGCCAGCAGGGGTCCGGGACTAAGTCATCAGCCCCAGCATTTT	CASRGPGLSHQPQHF
TRBV5-1	.	TRBJ1-1	.	TGCGCCAGCAGCTGGACACGGGACACTGAAGCTTTCTTT	CASSWTRDTEAFF
TRBV28	.	TRBJ1-1	.	TGTGCCAGCAGGGCGCGGGGGGTTAAGGGTGAAGCTTTCTTT	CASRARGVKGEAFF
TRBV19	.	TRBJ2-1	.	TGTGCCAGTAGTATGGGACTTGTCGGTTACAATGAGCAGTTCTTC	CASSMGLVGYNEQFF
TRBV7-9	.	TRBJ1-6	once	TGTGCCAGCAGCTTAGAAGCACAGCCGAGCTCCTATAATTCACCCCTCCACTTT	CASSLEAQPSSYNSPLHF
TRBV21-1	.	TRBJ1-2	.	TGTGCCAGCAGCCCTGTTTCGGACAGGGGTGACTATGGCTACACCTTC	CASSPVSDRGDYGYTF
TRBV18	.	TRBJ1-4	.	TGTGCCAGCTCACCACGGGAGGTTGCAACTAATGAAAAACTGTTTTTT	CASSPREVATNEKLFF
TRBV30	.	TRBJ1-2	.	TGTGCCTGGAATCAGGCTAACTATGGCTACACCTTC	CAWNQANYGYTF
TRBV20-1	.	TRBJ2-7	.	TGCAGTGCCCCTGATCTATACGAGCAGTACTTC	CSAPDLYEQYF
TRBV19	.	TRBJ2-6	.	TGTGCCAGTAGTATCCACAGGGTAGGGGGTGGCGTCCTGACTTTC	CASSIHRVGGGVLTF
TRBV6-1	.	TRBJ1-6	.	TGTGCCAGCAGTGCCGGACAAGATAATTCACCCCTCCACTTT	CASSAGQDNSPLHF
TRBV6-5	.	TRBJ1-2	.	TGTGCCAGCGCGAGGCTCAACTATGGCTACACCTTC	CASARLNYGYTF
TRBV10-3	TRBD1	TRBJ1-2	once	TGTGCCATCAGTCGACAGGGGGTTCATGGCTACACCTTC	CAISRQGVHGYTF
TRBV4-3	.	TRBJ1-1	.	TGCGCCAGCAGCCAAGGGCCCCAAGGAGGTACTGAAGCTTTCTTT	CASSQGPQGGTEAFF
TRBV27	.	TRBJ1-1	.	TGTGCCAGCAGTTTTAGGGCGGGGAACACTGAAGCTTTCTTT	CASSFRAGNTEAFF
TRBV30	TRBD1	TRBJ2-7	.	TGTGCCCGGAGTGACCCGGGGACAGTCTACGAGCAGTACTTC	CARSDPGTVYEQYF